The next 27 T cell receptor beta chains were all read from a single sample in a study of T cells in Graves' hyperthyroidism and ophthalmopathy. Amplification yielded TCR beta CDR3 regions, with RNA transcripts as the source. The TCR CDR3 first-round RT-PCR relied on the HTBI primer set. TCRdb ran MiXCR on the multiplex PCR reads and lists one entry per CDR3 protein. The sample contains 650,000 to 850,000 distinct CDR3 sequences, around 19% of which appear only once. Sequencing input: blood. The receptor set was obtained from a woman between 45 and 60 years old with Graves' hyperthyroidism that later progressed to Graves' ophthalmopathy.

This clonotype was counted ten times or more. The chain carries TRBV18 and TRBJ1-1, with a possible D match to TRBD1 (6 bases). V shed 3 bases and J shed 2 bases, with 13 bases lying between them. This CDR3 has 15 amino acids. Germline lookup yields CDR1 KGHSH and CDR2 LQKENI. The CDR3 sequence is CASSPETGSNTEAFF. The CDR3 DNA reads as TGTGCCAGCTCACCGGAGACAGGATCAAACACTGAAGCTTTCTTT.

This clonotype was recorded many times. The gene calls are TRBV2 and TRBJ1-6; tentative D call: TRBD1 (6 bases). Trimming removed 9 bases from V and 14 bases from J, with 11 bases in between. The CDR3 has 10 amino acids. The V gene's germline CDR1 is SNHLY and CDR2 FYNNEI. In DNA form, the CDR3 reads TGTGCCAGTTACAGGGCCTCCCTCCACTTT. This encodes CASYRASLHF.

The genes are TRBV20-1 and TRBJ2-2; D is ambiguous. Germline loops: CDR1 DFQATT, CDR2 SNEGSKA (reference sequence). This CDR3 spans 11 amino acids. Trimming removed 1 base from V and 5 bases from J, with 2 bases in between. In DNA, the CDR3 is TGCAGTGCTAGAGGGACCGGGGAGCTGTTTTTT. Protein product: CSARGTGELFF.

As concerns this clonotype: Mismatch with germline at one junction end may stem from a read error. The rearrangement links TRBV19 to TRBJ1-1; TRBD1 is a possible D gene (6 bases). Germline lookup yields CDR1 LNHDA and CDR2 SQIVND (reference sequence). CDR3 length: 14 residues. CDR3 loop: CASNPQGLGTEAFF. The CDR3 bases are TGTGCGAGTAATCCGCAGGGGCTCGGGACTGAAGCTTTCTTT.

This clonotype appeared many times. This chain connects TRBV12-3 or TRBV12-4 to TRBJ2-3, with 8 bases matching TRBD2. The CDR3 contains 17 residues. V lost 5 bases, J lost 2 bases, and 12 bases stayed unmatched. Written as DNA, the CDR3 is TGTGCCAGCAGTCCACCCGCGGGGGGTCCTTACACAGATACGCAGTATTTT. Encoded protein: CASSPPAGGPYTDTQYF.

This clonotype came up a few times. The chain carries TRBV6-2 or TRBV6-3 and TRBJ2-7; 8 positions agree with TRBD2. The ends lost 0 bases at V and 0 bases at J; junction bases unmatched: 7. Germline assignment: CDR1 MNHEY and CDR2 SVGEGT. There are 17 residues in the CDR3. In DNA, the CDR3 is TGTGCCAGCAGTTACTCGCCCGCGGGGGGTACCTCCTACGAGCAGTACTTC. It specifies CASSYSPAGGTSYEQYF.

The chain couples TRBV19 to TRBJ1-1, with TRBD1 matching 7 bases. Germline V gives CDR1 LNHDA, CDR2 SQIVND (reference sequence). The CDR3 is 15 amino acids. J gave up 1 base and V 4 bases, and 6 bases lay outside the gene matches. This CDR3 reads CASSKTGARNTEAFF. The CDR3 DNA reads TGTGCCAGTAGTAAAACAGGGGCGCGGAACACTGAAGCTTTCTTT.

This clonotype has at least ten counts. The chain carries TRBV27 and TRBJ2-7; TRBD1 is a possible D gene (5 bases). Germline lookup yields CDR1 MNHEY and CDR2 SMNVEV (reference sequence). With 4 bases removed from V and 2 bases from J, the gap between germline ends came to 9 bases. This CDR3 region has 13 residues. The CDR3 loop reads CASSSRQTYEQYF. As DNA, the CDR3 is TGTGCCAGCAGTTCCCGACAGACCTACGAGCAGTACTTC.

The chain carries TRBV29-1 and TRBJ2-3; 10 bases are shared with TRBD2. This CDR3 is built from 15 residues. With 3 bases clipped from V and 0 bases from J, the junction kept 3 bases outside the gene matches. Germline V gene data show CDR1 as SQVTM and CDR2 as ANQGSEA. CDR3 coding DNA: TGCAGCGTTGACACTAGCGGGACTAGCACAGATACGCAGTATTTT. Amino acids: CSVDTSGTSTDTQYF.

In this sample, this clonotype turned up many times. The chain has TRBV20-1 and TRBJ1-2, with 7 positions matching TRBD1. The CDR3 spans 13 residues. V shed 6 bases and J 8 bases; nucleotides not matched to a gene: 12. In germline, CDR1 is DFQATT, CDR2 SNEGSKA (reference sequence). In nucleotides, the CDR3 is TGCAGTGCCAAACGACAGGGTAGCTACGGCTACACCTTC. Its protein is CSAKRQGSYGYTF.

This sequence joins TRBV4-1 and TRBJ1-2, with D possibly matching TRBD1 (6 bases). The CDR3 covers 17 residues. Trimming shortened V by 1 base and J by 8 bases, and 23 bases separated the two germline ends. The germline gives CDR1 MGHRA, CDR2 YSYEKL. In DNA form, the CDR3 reads TGCGCCAGCAGCCAAGGACCCCGGGACACGTCTCGGGGCGGCTACACCTTC. This gives the protein CASSQGPRDTSRGGYTF.

The table lists this clonotype with many counts. J is TRBJ2-3 and V is TRBV11-2; TRBD2 agrees at 8 bases. The ends lost 2 bases at V and 5 bases at J; junction bases unmatched: 6. Germline V gene data show CDR1 as SGHAT and CDR2 as FQNNGV. This CDR3 is 15 amino acids long. This CDR3 is CASSLTGGPQDTQYF. Here the CDR3 DNA reads TGTGCCAGCAGCTTAACGGGGGGGCCTCAAGATACGCAGTATTTT.

This clonotype appeared many times. V and J are TRBV11-2 and TRBJ1-5; D gene uncertain. The CDR3 consists of 15 residues. Between the trimmed V and J ends, which lost 2 bases and 1 base, there was a span of 9 bases. Germline assignment: CDR1 SGHAT and CDR2 FQNNGV. The CDR3 nucleotides read TGTGCCAGCAGCTTAAGGATTGGAAGCAATCAGCCCCAGCATTTT. Translation gives CASSLRIGSNQPQHF.

The V call is TRBV3-1, the J call TRBJ2-2, with a tentative D call TRBD1 (6 bases). V lost 2 bases to trimming and J lost 2 bases, with 12 bases between them. The CDR3 loop spans 16 amino acids. Looked up from germline, CDR1 is LGHDT and CDR2 is YNNKEL (reference sequence). CDR3 DNA sequence: TGTGCCAGCAGCCAAATGCCGGGACAAAACACCGGGGAGCTGTTTTTT. Translating gives CASSQMPGQNTGELFF.

V is TRBV9 and J is TRBJ2-3, with a possible D match to TRBD1 (6 bases). V lost 0 bases, J lost 2 bases, and 22 bases lay in between. This CDR3 comprises 19 residues. Germline V gene lookup returns CDR1 SGDLS and CDR2 YYNGEE. The CDR3 DNA follows: TGTGCCAGCAGCGTAGAACCCCGAGTGGGCAGGGGTTACACAGATACGCAGTATTTT. Its protein is CASSVEPRVGRGYTDTQYF.

This chain uses TRBV20-1 with TRBJ2-5; no clear D. The ends were cut back, 0 bases at V and 5 bases at J, with 10 bases in the middle. Per germline, CDR1 DFQATT and CDR2 SNEGSKA (reference sequence). The CDR3 is made up of 13 amino acids. CDR3 residues: CSARESFGETQYF. DNA for the CDR3: TGCAGTGCTAGAGAGTCGTTCGGGGAGACCCAGTACTTC.

This clonotype was seen a few times. CDR3 sequence (DNA): TGTGCCAGCAGCGTTGTAAGCGGGACACCGGACTATGGCTACACCTTC. Translated: CASSVVSGTPDYGYTF. The J gene is TRBJ1-2, the V gene TRBV9; D may be TRBD1 (6 bases). The germline gives CDR1 SGDLS, CDR2 YYNGEE. The V and J ends lost 2 bases and 3 bases respectively, with 17 bases between them. This CDR3 spans 16 amino acids.

This clonotype was counted many times. V is TRBV29-1 and J is TRBJ1-1; 7 bases are a match to TRBD1. J gave up 0 bases and V 7 bases, and 5 bases lay outside the gene matches. The germline gives CDR1 SQVTM, CDR2 ANQGSEA. CDR3 size: 13 residues. CDR3 sequence (DNA): TGCAGCGGGAGGGACAGCTTGAACACTGAAGCTTTCTTT. It codes for CSGRDSLNTEAFF.

The gene calls are TRBV5-1 and TRBJ2-3; 9 bases match TRBD1. The CDR3 runs 15 residues. Trimming cost V 2 bases and J 4 bases; bases outside gene matches: 5. CDR1 and CDR2 from the germline V gene are SGHRS and YFSETQ. DNA for the CDR3: TGCGCCAGCAGCTTTGGGACAGGGACCCCAGATACGCAGTATTTT. Protein product: CASSFGTGTPDTQYF.

This clonotype was seen repeatedly, ten times or more. J is TRBJ2-1 and V is TRBV3-1, with 12 bases matching TRBD1. V trimming: 4 bases; J trimming: 7 bases; junction bases outside the gene matches: 8. This CDR3 contains 16 residues. CDR1 is LGHDT and CDR2 is YNNKEL in the germline V gene (reference sequence). The DNA of the CDR3 is TGTGCCAGCAGCCTCGGGACAGGGGGCGCTTTGAATGAGCAGTTCTTC. This encodes CASSLGTGGALNEQFF.

This clonotype was counted a few times. The CDR3 nucleotides are TGTGCCAGCAGTTACCAGGGACCGGGGAACAATGAGCAGTTCTTC. Amino acid sequence: CASSYQGPGNNEQFF. The chain couples TRBV6-1 to TRBJ2-1, with D perhaps matching TRBD1 or TRBD2 (5 bases each). V gave up 5 bases and J gave up 5 bases, with 16 bases separating them. Per the germline V gene, CDR1 is MNHNS and CDR2 is SASEGT. The CDR3 is made up of 15 amino acids.

The rearrangement joins TRBV5-1 to TRBJ1-1; D unclear. CDR3 length: 14 residues. The ends were cut back, 2 bases at V and 0 bases at J, with 8 bases in the middle. Germline assignment: CDR1 SGHRS and CDR2 YFSETQ. The DNA of the CDR3 is TGCGCCAGCAGCTTTGACGGCTTGAACACTGAAGCTTTCTTT. Amino acid sequence: CASSFDGLNTEAFF.

In this sample, this clonotype turned up many times. This sequence joins TRBV20-1 and TRBJ2-1, with D possibly called TRBD1 or TRBD2 (5 bases each). Germline CDR1 is DFQATT and CDR2 is SNEGSKA (reference sequence). With 1 base removed from V and 9 bases from J, the gap between germline ends came to 10 bases. CDR3 size: 12 residues. In DNA form, the CDR3 reads TGCAGTGCTAGAGGTGGGGGTCCTGAGCAGTTCTTC. Residues: CSARGGGPEQFF.

The table lists this clonotype with a few counts. V and J are TRBV7-9 and TRBJ1-1; 10 nucleotides agree with TRBD1. There are 15 residues in the CDR3. The germline CDR1 and CDR2 sequences are SEHNR and FQNEAQ (reference sequence). V shed 0 bases, J shed 7 bases, and the junction held 5 bases outside the gene matches. CDR3 nucleotide sequence: TGTGCCAGCAGCTTAGCGAAAGACAGGGGGCTTGAAGCTTTCTTT. Its translation is CASSLAKDRGLEAFF.

For this clonotype: The junction departs from germline at one end; a sequencing error may be responsible. The chain is built from TRBV5-1 and TRBJ1-6; 7 positions match TRBD1. From germline, CDR1 is SGHRS and CDR2 YFSETQ. The CDR3 loop spans 15 amino acids. The CDR3 DNA reads TGCGCCAGCAACTTGGGAGGGGGCGAAAATTCACCCCTCCACTTT. Protein: CASNLGGGENSPLHF.

V and J are TRBV3-1 and TRBJ2-2; TRBD2 agrees at 14 bases. Germline CDR1 reads LGHDT; CDR2 reads YNNKEL (reference sequence). The CDR3 runs 15 residues. V shed 4 bases, J shed 7 bases, and the junction held 2 bases outside the gene matches. The CDR3 region is CASSRGTSGGGELFF. CDR3 nucleotides: TGTGCCAGCAGCCGCGGGACTAGCGGGGGCGGGGAGCTGTTTTTT. The full variable domain, completed using reference TRBV3-1 and TRBJ2-2, is DTAVSQTPKYLVTQMGNDKSIKCEQNLGHDTMYWYKQDSKKFLKIMFSYNNKELIINETVPNRFSPKSPDKAHLNLHINSLELGDSAVYFCASSRGTSGGGELFFGEGSRLTVL.

This clonotype has a count of ten or more. The chain carries TRBV12-3 or TRBV12-4 and TRBJ1-2; 7 bases agree with TRBD1. With V trimmed by 10 bases and J by 3 bases, 5 bases remained unmatched. The CDR3 runs 12 residues. CDR3 DNA: TGTGCCACGGAAGGGACAGACTATGGCTACACCTTC. Translated, it gives CATEGTDYGYTF.